This is a list of T cell receptor beta chains from one sample in a study of a mutant IDH1 vaccine in newly diagnosed glioma. Method: immunoSEQ multiplex PCR; TCRdb's copy keeps in-frame clones and lacks some. The sample contains tens of thousands of clones, more than 80% of which appear only once. These TCRs' antigens remain unknown. The input for sequencing was PBMCs, taken from a glioma patient whose treatment included an IDH1 peptide vaccine. All receptors derive from a man between 35 and 55 years old with glioma. Both conserved end residues are part of each CDR3. A D gene is named only where the DNA matches it firmly. Clone size is stated in some rows and not others, as once, few, many or a class when expanded.

j_call | clone_size | d_call | v_call | cdr3_aa | cdr3_nt
TRBJ2-7 | . | TRBD1 | TRBV7-3 | CASSPGDSYEQYF | TGTGCCAGCAGCCCAGGGGACAGCTACGAGCAGTACTTC
TRBJ2-5 | . | TRBD1 | TRBV9 | CASSFRDREETQYF | TGTGCCAGCAGCTTCCGGGACAGGGAGGAGACCCAGTACTTC
TRBJ2-3 | . | TRBD2 | TRBV6-6 | CASSRLAETDTQYF | TGTGCCAGCAGCCGACTAGCGGAAACAGATACGCAGTATTTT
TRBJ2-1 | . | TRBD2 | TRBV5-1 | CASSFGTTYNEQFF | TGCGCCAGCAGCTTCGGGACTACGTACAATGAGCAGTTCTTC
TRBJ1-6 | . | TRBD1 | TRBV7-2 | CASSLEYRDSLHF | TGTGCCAGCAGCTTAGAATATCGGGACAGCCTCCACTTT
TRBJ1-3 | . | . | TRBV10-3 | CATTRQLHLSGNTIYF | TGTGCCACGACGAGACAGCTACACCTCTCTGGAAACACCATATATTTT
TRBJ2-3 | . | . | TRBV5-8 | CASSLVQGTDTQYF | TGTGCCAGCAGCTTGGTTCAGGGAACAGATACGCAGTATTTT
TRBJ1-5 | . | . | TRBV6-5 | CASSDTPNQPQHF | TGTGCCAGCAGCGACACCCCCAATCAGCCCCAGCATTTT
TRBJ2-1 | . | TRBD1 | TRBV19 | CASRNRDREYNEQFF | TGTGCCAGTAGGAACCGGGACAGGGAATACAATGAGCAGTTCTTC
TRBJ1-2 | once | . | TRBV27 | CASSPADSNYGYTF | TGTGCCAGCAGTCCCGCAGATTCTAACTATGGCTACACCTTC
TRBJ2-7 | . | TRBD2 | TRBV18 | CASSPTLLTSGSSYEQYF | TGTGCCAGCTCACCAACCCTCCTGACTAGCGGGAGCTCCTACGAGCAGTACTTC
TRBJ2-6 | . | . | TRBV5-6 | CASSFSGANVLTF | TGTGCCAGCAGCTTCTCTGGGGCCAACGTCCTGACTTTC
TRBJ2-1 | . | TRBD2 | TRBV7-2 | CASSSMRLAGAYNEQFF | TGTGCCAGCAGCTCCATGCGTTTAGCGGGGGCTTACAATGAGCAGTTCTTC